This T cell receptor beta chain was obtained from a study of early T cells in non-severe SARS-CoV-2 infection. The table lists this clonotype with many counts. Its antigen is currently unknown. General observations from the study: VDJdb matching favored anti-spike CD8 responses, missing private and CD4 specificities.

TCRdb re-analysed the 5' RACE reads in MiXCR, keeping a single row per CDR3 protein. The table records 40,000 to 60,000 distinct CDR3 sequences, 6.5% of them present only once. This receptor was identified in an adult who was a healthcare worker with PCR-confirmed SARS-CoV-2 infection or an uninfected control (not recorded which). Source: whole blood, taken at baseline.

CDR3: CASSQKANYGYTF. The CDR3 DNA sequence: TGTGCCAGCTCACAGAAGGCTAACTATGGCTACACCTTC. The chain combines TRBV18 with TRBJ1-2; no clear D. The CDR3 consists of 13 residues. The ends were cut back, 4 bases at V and 0 bases at J, with 6 bases in the middle. Germline CDR1 is KGHSH and CDR2 is LQKENI.